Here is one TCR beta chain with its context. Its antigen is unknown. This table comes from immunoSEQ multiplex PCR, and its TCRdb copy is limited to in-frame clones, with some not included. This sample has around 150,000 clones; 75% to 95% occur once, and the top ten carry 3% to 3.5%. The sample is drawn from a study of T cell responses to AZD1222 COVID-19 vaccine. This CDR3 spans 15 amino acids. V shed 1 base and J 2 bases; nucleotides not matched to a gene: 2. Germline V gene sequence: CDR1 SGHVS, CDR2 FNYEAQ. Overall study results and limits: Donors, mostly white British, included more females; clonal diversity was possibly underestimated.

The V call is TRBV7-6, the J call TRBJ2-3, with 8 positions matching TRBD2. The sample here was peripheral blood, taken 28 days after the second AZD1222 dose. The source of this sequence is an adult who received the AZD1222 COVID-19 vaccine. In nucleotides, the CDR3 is TGTGCCAGCAGCTTAGTAGCGGGGATCACAGATACGCAGTATTTT. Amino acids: CASSLVAGITDTQYF.